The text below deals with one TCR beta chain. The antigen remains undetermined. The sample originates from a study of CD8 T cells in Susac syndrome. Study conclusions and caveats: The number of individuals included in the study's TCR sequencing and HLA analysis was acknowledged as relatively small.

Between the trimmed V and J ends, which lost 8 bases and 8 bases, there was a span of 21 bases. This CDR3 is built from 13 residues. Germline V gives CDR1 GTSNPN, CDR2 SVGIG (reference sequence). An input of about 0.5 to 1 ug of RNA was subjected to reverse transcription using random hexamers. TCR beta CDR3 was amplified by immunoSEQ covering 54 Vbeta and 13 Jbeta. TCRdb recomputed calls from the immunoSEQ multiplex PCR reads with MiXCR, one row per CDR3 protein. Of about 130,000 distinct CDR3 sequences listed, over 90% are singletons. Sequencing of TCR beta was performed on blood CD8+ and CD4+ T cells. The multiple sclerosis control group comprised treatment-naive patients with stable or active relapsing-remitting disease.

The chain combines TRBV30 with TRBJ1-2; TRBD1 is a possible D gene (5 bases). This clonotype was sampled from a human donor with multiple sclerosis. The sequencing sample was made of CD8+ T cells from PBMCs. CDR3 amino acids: CAGDDRGGRGYTF. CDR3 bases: TGTGCCGGAGATGATAGGGGCGGTAGGGGCTACACCTTC.